These T cell receptor beta chains were read from a single sample in a study of blood T cell repertoires in COVID-19. Profiling relied on immunoSEQ multiplex PCR, and the TCRdb table lists in-frame clones only, not all of them. The data show about 380,000 clones, 70% to 90% seen once. Sequenced material: PBMCs or T cells enriched from blood (not recorded which). The receptors shown here come from a man aged 25-40 years who had recovered from COVID-19. Each CDR3 is given with its conserved first and last residue. Each record gives: V gene, clone size, D gene, J gene, CDR3 protein, CDR3 DNA. D genes are given only for firm matches. Part of the rows lack a size; the others show once, few, many or a class for expanded clones.

TRBV7-9	once	TRBD1	TRBJ1-1	CASSRTGALAMAFF	TGTGCCAGCAGCCGGACAGGGGCCTTAGCCATGGCTTTCTTT
TRBV6-2/TRBV6-3	-	TRBD1	TRBJ1-3	CASSYIATGGRGNTIYF	TGTGCCAGCAGTTACATTGCAACAGGGGGCCGTGGAAACACCATATATTTT
TRBV5-1	-	TRBD1	TRBJ1-2	CASSLGGTVPSLTF	TGCGCCAGCAGCTTGGGTGGGACAGTTCCCTCCCTCACCTTC
TRBV7-9	-	-	TRBJ2-7	CASSPGQLEQYF	TGTGCCAGCAGCCCAGGACAGCTCGAGCAGTACTTC
TRBV11-2	few	TRBD1	TRBJ2-2	CASTEDRGTGELFF	TGTGCCAGCACCGAAGACAGGGGGACCGGGGAGCTGTTTTTT
TRBV23-1	-	-	TRBJ2-2	CARHPWGRENTGELFF	TGCGCCAGACACCCCTGGGGCAGGGAAAACACCGGGGAGCTGTTTTTT
TRBV14	-	-	TRBJ1-2	CASRRDGYGYTF	TGTGCCAGCAGGCGGGACGGTTATGGCTACACCTTC
TRBV5-1	-	-	TRBJ1-1	CASSSRNTEAFF	TGCGCCAGCAGCTCGAGGAACACTGAAGCTTTCTTT
TRBV18	-	-	TRBJ2-3	CASSASLATDTQYF	TGTGCCAGCTCGGCATCCCTCGCCACAGATACGCAGTATTTT
TRBV28	-	TRBD1	TRBJ1-2	CASSQIQGAANYGYTF	TGTGCCAGCAGCCAAATCCAGGGGGCTGCTAACTATGGCTACACCTTC
TRBV9	-	TRBD1	TRBJ2-2	CASSASSQGANTGELFF	TGTGCCAGCAGCGCGTCCTCACAGGGGGCGAACACCGGGGAGCTGTTTTTT
TRBV3-1/TRBV3-2	-	-	TRBJ1-6	CASSRTGPEDSPLHF	TGTGCCAGCAGCCGAACAGGGCCCGAAGATTCACCCCTCCACTTT
TRBV30	-	-	TRBJ1-2	CARRGGLNYGYTF	TGTGCCCGAAGGGGCGGTCTAAACTATGGCTACACCTTC
TRBV19	-	TRBD2	TRBJ2-5	CASSTYSGDSGTSGPQETQYF	TGTGCCAGTAGTACCTACTCCGGCGACTCGGGGACTAGCGGGCCACAAGAGACCCAGTACTTC
TRBV10-1	once	TRBD1	TRBJ2-7	CASSEAGRGIRSSYEQYF	TGCGCCAGCAGTGAGGCTGGCAGGGGGATACGAAGCTCCTACGAGCAGTACTTC
TRBV4-1	-	-	TRBJ2-3	CASSQDGVSTDTQYF	TGCGCCAGCAGCCAGGACGGGGTTAGCACAGATACGCAGTATTTT
TRBV7-2	-	-	TRBJ1-1	CASSSQGLGTEAFF	TGTGCCAGCAGCTCACAGGGTTTAGGCACTGAAGCTTTCTTT
TRBV5-6	-	-	TRBJ2-3	CASSSLASSTDTQYF	TGTGCCAGCAGCTCATTAGCGTCTAGCACAGATACGCAGTATTTT
TRBV2	few	-	TRBJ1-1	CASIGQSGRTEAFF	TGTGCCAGCATTGGACAGTCCGGCAGGACTGAAGCTTTCTTT
TRBV5-4	-	TRBD2	TRBJ2-3	CASSMGSSGGALYTQYF	TGTGCCAGCAGCATGGGCTCTAGCGGGGGGGCCTTGTATACGCAGTATTTT
TRBV6-5	-	-	TRBJ1-4	CASSIIATNEKLFF	TGTGCCAGCAGTATTATCGCAACTAATGAAAAACTGTTTTTT
TRBV4-1	-	TRBD1	TRBJ1-2	CASSRGVMDRSYGYTF	TGCGCCAGCAGCCGAGGGGTGATGGACAGGAGTTATGGCTACACCTTC
TRBV9	few	-	TRBJ2-7	CASSVEGRYDEQYF	TGTGCCAGCAGCGTGGAGGGGCGCTACGACGAGCAGTACTTC
TRBV4-1	-	TRBD1	TRBJ1-5	CASSPRQGEQPQHF	TGCGCCAGCAGCCCCCGACAGGGTGAGCAGCCCCAGCATTTT
TRBV4-1	-	-	TRBJ1-1	CASSQERSTVLKAFF	TGCGCCAGCAGCCAAGAGAGGAGTACCGTGCTCAAAGCTTTCTTT
TRBV19	-	-	TRBJ2-4	CASSMYSVSGNAKNIQYF	TGTGCCAGTAGTATGTATTCGGTGTCAGGGAACGCCAAAAACATTCAGTACTTC
TRBV4-1	-	-	TRBJ2-5	CASSQSNSLERGGETQYF	TGCGCCAGCAGCCAATCCAACTCATTGGAGAGGGGGGGAGAGACCCAGTACTTC
TRBV9	-	-	TRBJ1-1	CASSVGDMTNTEAFF	TGTGCCAGCAGCGTAGGGGACATGACGAACACTGAAGCTTTCTTT
TRBV6-6	-	-	TRBJ2-1	CASSLRSNEQFF	TGTGCCAGCTCCCTCAGAAGCAATGAGCAGTTCTTC
TRBV3-1/TRBV3-2	-	-	TRBJ1-1	CASSPGSGGLMNTEAFF	TGTGCCAGCAGCCCAGGGAGTGGGGGGTTGATGAACACTGAAGCTTTCTTT
TRBV7-8	-	-	TRBJ1-4	CASSQTETSHEKLFF	TGTGCCAGCAGCCAGACAGAGACCTCCCACGAAAAACTGTTTTTT